The entry below describes one TCR beta chain. Its target antigen remains unknown. Within one base of it there is no much larger clone, and no base qualities were kept. TCRbeta CDR3 regions were amplified from genomic DNA by means of the immunoSEQ Assay, a bias-controlled multiplex PCR. Processing in the source paper ran as follows. Nucleated cell counts per sample were estimated from amplification of reference gene primers within the assay. Sequence reads were collapsed and filtered to measure the absolute abundance of every unique TCRbeta CDR3 rearrangement. For each sample, productive Simpson clonality was calculated by taking the square root of Simpson's diversity index across productive rearrangements. What TCRdb holds here is the immuneACCESS table cut down to in-frame rearrangements. Part of the clones is not present; checked against another copy, under half of the missing clones reflect an unresolved V gene, and the others are unexplained. V, J and clone size derive from that table, while D and trimming were established from the DNA sequence. This sample lists roughly 160,000 clones; roughly 84% were detected once. About 14% of the sample is taken by the ten largest.

The data belong to a study of blood T cell repertoires in COVID-19 (dated by TCRdb to about 2020). Regarding the research as a whole: Collaborator samples came from the United States, Italy and Spain and covered acute and convalescent phases of COVID-19. The dataset comprised deeply sampled blood TCRbeta repertoires from subjects exposed to, actively infected with, or recovered from COVID-19. The material from the prospective study consisted of cDNA or gDNA derived from T cells, B-cell-depleted T cells, or PBMCs. Where available, HLA class I and class II types were taken from metadata supplied by the sample provider and were not determined by assay-based typing. The repertoires were made available in a free public database intended to serve as a resource for research on the immune response to SARS-CoV-2. Sample metadata almost always included a de-identified subject ID, COVID-19 status, age in years and sex. The samples were drawn from the first 160 participants of the ongoing ImmuneRACE study and from 950 to 1,500 subjects provided by 6 global collaborators. What the work shows at the level of the full study, not this receptor alone: The quantity of clinical and demographic metadata differed by source and by participant and was supplied without curation.

Whole blood was collected in K2EDTA tubes by collaborating institutions according to the institutions' own protocols. For TCRbeta analysis, collaborator samples were shipped as frozen whole blood, as isolated PBMCs, or as DNA extracted from either sample type. The V end loses 0 bases and the J end loses 6 bases, and a stretch of 13 bases separates them. As encoded in the germline V gene, CDR1 is SGDLS while CDR2 is YYNGEE. The CDR3 goes from the cysteine to the phenylalanine over 15 residues. The CDR3 DNA has 45 bases and is translated from base 1. This sequence was found in a man between 18 and 29 years old with active or convalescent COVID-19. Sequenced sample: peripheral blood. The chain links TRBV9 with TRBJ1-5; possibly the D gene is TRBD1, per 6 matching bases. The encoded CDR3 is CASSVGPGEGQPQHF. The sequenced DNA is TGTGCCAGCAGCGTAGGGCCAGGGGAGGGTCAGCCCCAGCATTTT.